A single count supports the clone carrying this TCR beta chain. The antigen remains unidentified. The data belong to a study of response to subunit inactivated influenza vaccine. This CDR3 comprises 15 residues. The V gene's germline CDR1 is LGHNA and CDR2 YSLEER. With 4 bases removed from V and 3 bases from J, the gap between germline ends came to 14 bases. TCRdb re-derived calls from the RT-PCR reads in MiXCR, one entry per CDR3 protein. The table shows about 480,000 distinct CDR3 sequences, with 13% occurring only once. Study-wide points: T cells newly recruited by each seasonal influenza vaccination are few, the authors suggested.

Sample: PBMCs from blood, taken about 6 weeks after vaccination. This sequence originates from a man aged 45-65 years who received an inactivated influenza vaccine. V usage is TRBV4-3 and J usage is TRBJ2-3, with D maybe TRBD2 (6 bases). The CDR3 protein is CASSRGVQRTDTQYF. CDR3 nucleotide sequence: TGCGCCAGCAGCCGCGGGGTACAAAGGACAGATACGCAGTATTTT.